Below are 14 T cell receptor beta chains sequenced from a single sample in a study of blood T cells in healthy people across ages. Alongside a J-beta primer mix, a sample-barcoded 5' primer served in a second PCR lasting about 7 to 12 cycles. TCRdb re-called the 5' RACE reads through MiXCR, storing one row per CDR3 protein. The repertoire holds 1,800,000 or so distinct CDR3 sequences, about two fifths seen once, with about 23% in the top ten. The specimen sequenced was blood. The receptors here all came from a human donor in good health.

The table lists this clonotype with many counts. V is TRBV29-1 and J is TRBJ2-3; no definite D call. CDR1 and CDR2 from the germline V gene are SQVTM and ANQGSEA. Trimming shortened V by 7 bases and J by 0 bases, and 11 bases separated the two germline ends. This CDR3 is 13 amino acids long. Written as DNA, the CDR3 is TGCAGCGCGGAGCCCTCTAGCACAGATACGCAGTATTTT. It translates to CSAEPSSTDTQYF.

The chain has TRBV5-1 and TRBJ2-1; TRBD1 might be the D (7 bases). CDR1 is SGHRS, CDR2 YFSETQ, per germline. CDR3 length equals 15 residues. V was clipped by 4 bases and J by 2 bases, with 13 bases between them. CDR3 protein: CASSRGTATYNEQFF. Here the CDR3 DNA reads TGCGCCAGCAGCCGGGGGACAGCCACCTACAATGAGCAGTTCTTC.

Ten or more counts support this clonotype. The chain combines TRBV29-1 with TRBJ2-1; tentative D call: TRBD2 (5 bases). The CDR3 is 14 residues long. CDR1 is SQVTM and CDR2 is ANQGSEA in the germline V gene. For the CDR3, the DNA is TGCAGTTTAATTCCGGGAACAACCTACAATGAGCAGTTCTTC. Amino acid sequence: CSLIPGTTYNEQFF.

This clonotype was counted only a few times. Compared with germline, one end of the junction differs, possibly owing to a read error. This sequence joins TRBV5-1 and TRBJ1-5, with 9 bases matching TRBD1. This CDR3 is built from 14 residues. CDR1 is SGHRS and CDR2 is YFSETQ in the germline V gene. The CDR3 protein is CASSWTGVNQPQHF. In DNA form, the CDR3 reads TGTGCCAGCAGTTGGACAGGGGTAAATCAGCCCCAGCATTTT.

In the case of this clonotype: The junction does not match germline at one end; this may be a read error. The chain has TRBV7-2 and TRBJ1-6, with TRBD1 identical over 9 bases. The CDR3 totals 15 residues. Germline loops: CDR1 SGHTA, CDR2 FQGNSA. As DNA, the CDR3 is TGTGTCAGCAGCCTCACAGGGGGCCTGAATTCACCCCTCCACTTT. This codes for CVSSLTGGLNSPLHF.

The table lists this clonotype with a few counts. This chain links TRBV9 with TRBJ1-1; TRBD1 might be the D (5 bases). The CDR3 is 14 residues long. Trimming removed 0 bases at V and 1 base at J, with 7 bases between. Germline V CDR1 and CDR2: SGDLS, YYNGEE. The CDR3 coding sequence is TGTGCCAGCAGCGTAGATCAGGGGAACACTGAAGCTTTCTTT. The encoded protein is CASSVDQGNTEAFF.

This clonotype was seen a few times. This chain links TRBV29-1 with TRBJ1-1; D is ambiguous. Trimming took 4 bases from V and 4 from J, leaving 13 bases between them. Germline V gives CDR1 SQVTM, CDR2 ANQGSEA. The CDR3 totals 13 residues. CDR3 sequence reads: CSVAEGTSTEAFF. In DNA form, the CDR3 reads TGCAGCGTTGCCGAGGGCACGAGCACTGAAGCTTTCTTT.

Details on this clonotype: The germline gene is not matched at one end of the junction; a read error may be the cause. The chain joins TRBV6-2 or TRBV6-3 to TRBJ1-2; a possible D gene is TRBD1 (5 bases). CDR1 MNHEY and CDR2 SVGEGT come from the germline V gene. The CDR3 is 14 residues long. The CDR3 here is CASRPGTDNYGCTF. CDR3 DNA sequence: TGTGCCAGCAGACCCGGGACGGATAACTATGGCTGCACCTTC.

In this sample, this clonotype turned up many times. Here the CDR3 DNA reads TGTGCCAGCAGTTCCGGGACAGGGGGCGGCTATGGCTACACCTTC. Amino acid sequence: CASSSGTGGGYGYTF. The chain carries TRBV28 and TRBJ1-2; 12 bases line up with TRBD1. V lost 4 bases to trimming and J lost 4 bases; unmatched junction nucleotides: 4. Germline lookup yields CDR1 MDHEN and CDR2 SYDVKM. The CDR3 extends over 15 amino acids.

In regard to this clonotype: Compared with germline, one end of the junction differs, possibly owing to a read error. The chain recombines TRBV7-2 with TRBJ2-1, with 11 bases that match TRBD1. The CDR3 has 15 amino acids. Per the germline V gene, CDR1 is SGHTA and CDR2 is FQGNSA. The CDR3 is CASSGTGGYYSEQFF. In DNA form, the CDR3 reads TGTGCCAGCAGCGGGACAGGGGGGTACTACAGTGAGCAGTTCTTC.

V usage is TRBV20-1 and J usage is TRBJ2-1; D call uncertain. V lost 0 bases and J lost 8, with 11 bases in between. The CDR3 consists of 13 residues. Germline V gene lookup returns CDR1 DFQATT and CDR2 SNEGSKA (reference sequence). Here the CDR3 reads CSARDPPLHEQFF. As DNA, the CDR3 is TGCAGTGCTAGAGATCCCCCCCTCCATGAGCAGTTCTTC.

Here the CDR3 DNA reads TGTGCCAGCAGTTACGGCAGGGTAGTTTCTGGGGCCAACGTCCTGACTTTC. As protein: CASSYGRVVSGANVLTF. The gene calls are TRBV6-5 and TRBJ2-6; D is possibly TRBD1 (5 bases). This CDR3 comprises 17 residues. V gave up 2 bases and J gave up 1 base, with 12 bases separating them. CDR1 is MNHEY, CDR2 SVGAGI, per germline.

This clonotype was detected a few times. The DNA of the CDR3 is TGTGCCAGCAGTTACGACAGCGTCTATGGCTACACCTTC. Translating gives CASSYDSVYGYTF. V usage is TRBV3-1 and J usage is TRBJ1-2; D perhaps matches TRBD1 (5 bases). Deletions cut 6 bases from V and 4 bases from J, with 12 bases between. The CDR3 loop spans 13 amino acids. Germline CDR1 is LGHDT and CDR2 is YNNKEL (reference sequence).

This chain's CDR3 is CASSLLPLAGASIPISSYNEQFF. The CDR3 nucleotides read TGTGCCAGCAGCTTACTACCGCTAGCGGGGGCCTCGATACCAATAAGCTCCTACAATGAGCAGTTCTTC. This chain connects TRBV7-3 to TRBJ2-1; TRBD2 aligns across 10 bases. The ends lost 2 bases at V and 0 bases at J; junction bases unmatched: 22. Germline V gene lookup returns CDR1 SGHTA and CDR2 FQGTGA. This CDR3 has 23 residues.